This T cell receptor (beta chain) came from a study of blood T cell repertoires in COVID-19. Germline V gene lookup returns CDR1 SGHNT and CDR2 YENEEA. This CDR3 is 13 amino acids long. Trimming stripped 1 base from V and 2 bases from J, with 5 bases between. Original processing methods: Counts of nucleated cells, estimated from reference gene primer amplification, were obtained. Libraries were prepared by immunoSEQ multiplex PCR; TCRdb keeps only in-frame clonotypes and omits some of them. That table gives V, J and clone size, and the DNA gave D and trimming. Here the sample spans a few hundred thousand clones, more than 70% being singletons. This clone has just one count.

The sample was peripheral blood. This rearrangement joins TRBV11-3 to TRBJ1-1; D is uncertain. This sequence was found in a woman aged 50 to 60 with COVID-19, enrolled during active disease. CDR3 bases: TGTGCCAGCAGCTTAGCAGGTAACACTGAAGCTTTCTTT. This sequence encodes CASSLAGNTEAFF.